This TCR beta chain was recorded in a study of response to subunit inactivated influenza vaccine. TCRdb re-analysed the RT-PCR reads in MiXCR, keeping a single row per CDR3 protein. The table has roughly 790,000 distinct CDR3 sequences, approximately 21% seen once; the top ten hold 10%. Broader study findings: Authors suggested that a seasonal influenza vaccination recruits few new T cells each time.

With respect to this clonotype: What it recognizes is unknown.

The sequence came from a man aged 50-60 years who received an inactivated influenza vaccine. Sequencing was performed on PBMCs from blood, taken more than 4 days after vaccination.

CDR3 in amino acids: CASSLSGTGGDTQYF. DNA for the CDR3: TGCGCCAGCAGCTTGTCGGGGACAGGGGGAGATACGCAGTATTTT. The genes are TRBV5-1 and TRBJ2-3, with TRBD1 matching over 11 bases. Germline-derived CDR1 and CDR2 are SGHRS and YFSETQ. This CDR3 is built from 15 residues. J lost 5 bases, V lost 1 base, and 3 bases had no gene match.